These 26 T cell receptor beta chains share one sample of origin, sequenced in a study of CD8 T cells in Susac syndrome. RNA was extracted with the RNeasy kit, and a quantity of about 0.45 to 1 ug was reverse transcribed using random hexamers. TCRdb called the immunoSEQ multiplex PCR reads again in MiXCR, with one record for every CDR3 protein. The profile shows around 200,000 distinct CDR3 sequences, nearly 97% of them singletons. The sample consisted of CD4+ T cells from PBMCs. All receptors derive from a human donor with Susac syndrome.

This chain joins TRBV28 and TRBJ2-7; D gene ambiguous. CDR1 and CDR2 from the germline V gene are MDHEN and SYDVKM. The CDR3 is made up of 11 amino acids. Trimming shortened V by 10 bases and J by 4 bases, and 11 bases separated the two germline ends. The CDR3 region has the DNA TGTGCCACCTCAGTCGCATACGAGCAGTACTTC. Its translation: CATSVAYEQYF.

The chain recombines TRBV7-9 with TRBJ1-5, with D uncertain. The CDR3 is 13 amino acids. Germline CDR1 is SEHNR and CDR2 is FQNEAQ (reference sequence). With 4 bases removed from V and 9 bases from J, the gap between germline ends came to 13 bases. The CDR3: CASSSRTGGPQHF. The CDR3 DNA reads TGTGCCAGCAGCTCCCGGACCGGCGGGCCCCAGCATTTT.

The J gene is TRBJ1-2, the V gene TRBV7-8; D gene uncertain. CDR3 size: 14 residues. Germline V lookup: CDR1 SGHVS, CDR2 FQNEAQ. The V and J ends lost 1 base and 1 base respectively, with 7 bases between them. The CDR3 DNA sequence: TGTGCCAGCAGCTTAGGGCACAATAACTATGGCTACACCTTC. Its translation: CASSLGHNNYGYTF.

J is TRBJ1-1 and V is TRBV12-3 or TRBV12-4, with a possible D match to TRBD1 (5 bases). The CDR3 is made up of 14 amino acids. The V gene lost 3 bases and the J gene lost 5 bases, with 13 bases spanning the gap. CDR3 residues: CASSLVRGGTEAFF. In nucleotides, the CDR3 is TGTGCCAGCAGTTTGGTGCGGGGGGGGACTGAAGCTTTCTTT.

This chain joins TRBV6-5 and TRBJ2-1; D is ambiguous. Germline V gene lookup returns CDR1 MNHEY and CDR2 SVGAGI. Trimming cost V 6 bases and J 4 bases, with 13 bases left between them. This CDR3 contains 14 residues. The CDR3 here is CASSPGPKYNEQFF. CDR3 in DNA: TGTGCCAGCAGCCCCGGGCCTAAGTACAATGAGCAGTTCTTC.

This chain connects TRBV3-1 to TRBJ2-1; tentative D call: TRBD1 (5 bases). V was cut by 5 bases and J by 7 bases, with 12 bases left in between. The CDR3 runs 13 residues. Germline values: CDR1 LGHDT, CDR2 YNNKEL (reference sequence). DNA for the CDR3: TGTGCCAGCAGCTTGGTAGGACAAAATGAGCAGTTCTTC. Amino acid sequence: CASSLVGQNEQFF.

This chain uses TRBV9 with TRBJ2-7; D ambiguous. Germline lookup yields CDR1 SGDLS and CDR2 YYNGEE. V dropped 4 bases and J dropped 4 bases, with 12 bases sitting between them. CDR3 length: 13 residues. The CDR3 region is CASSPFQGYEQYF. CDR3 nucleotides: TGTGCCAGCAGCCCCTTCCAAGGATACGAGCAGTACTTC.

J is TRBJ2-1 and V is TRBV25-1; D is unresolved. The CDR3 covers 11 residues. Germline V CDR1 and CDR2: MGHDK, SYGVNS. The germline V and J ends were trimmed by 4 bases and 7 bases, with 5 bases remaining between them. The CDR3 region has the DNA TGTGCCAGCAGTGCCTGGAATGAGCAGTTCTTC. This translates into CASSAWNEQFF.

The genes are TRBV7-9 and TRBJ2-1; D unresolved. This CDR3 is 13 amino acids long. Germline CDR1 is SEHNR and CDR2 is FQNEAQ (reference sequence). The V gene lost 2 bases and the J gene lost 3 bases, with 5 bases spanning the gap. CDR3 DNA sequence: TGTGCCAGCAGCTTAATGGACTACAATGAGCAGTTCTTC. Protein: CASSLMDYNEQFF.

The chain couples TRBV12-3 or TRBV12-4 to TRBJ2-5, with D maybe TRBD2 (7 bases). This CDR3 is built from 15 residues. Trimming cost V 4 bases and J 2 bases, with 14 bases left between them. CDR3: CASSSAGALQETQYF. The DNA for the CDR3 is TGTGCCAGCAGTTCGGCGGGGGCACTTCAAGAGACCCAGTACTTC.

The CDR3 region has the DNA TGTGCCAGCAGCTTGGCACCCGGACAGGGAGGAGAGACCCAGTACTTC. Its translation: CASSLAPGQGGETQYF. This rearrangement joins TRBV5-4 to TRBJ2-5, with TRBD1 identical over 8 bases. Germline lookup yields CDR1 SGHNT and CDR2 YYREEE (reference sequence). The CDR3 loop spans 16 amino acids. V was pared by 0 bases and J by 4 bases, with 8 bases of the junction left unmatched.

The chain recombines TRBV9 with TRBJ1-1; D is perhaps TRBD1 (6 bases). Germline CDR1 and CDR2: SGDLS and YYNGEE. This CDR3 comprises 13 residues. V dropped 0 bases and J dropped 6 bases, with 9 bases sitting between them. CDR3 sequence (DNA): TGTGCCAGCAGCGTAGTGGGGGCCGCTGAAGCTTTCTTT. Amino acid sequence: CASSVVGAAEAFF.

A single count supports this clonotype. The genes are TRBV14 and TRBJ1-2, with D perhaps TRBD1 (6 bases). Germline-derived CDR1 and CDR2 are SGHDN and FVKESK. V lost 2 bases and J lost 0, with 10 bases in between. The CDR3 sequence is 15 residues long. The CDR3 here is CASSQTGQTNYGYTF. In nucleotides, the CDR3 is TGTGCCAGCAGCCAAACCGGACAGACTAACTATGGCTACACCTTC.

The rearrangement links TRBV20-1 to TRBJ2-5, with 7 positions matching TRBD1. In germline, CDR1 is DFQATT, CDR2 SNEGSKA (reference sequence). Germline trimming cut 2 bases from V and 5 bases from J; bases unmatched to any gene: 14. The CDR3 runs 16 residues. This CDR3 reads CSARIVQGQVKETQYF. Here the CDR3 DNA reads TGCAGTGCTAGAATTGTTCAAGGACAGGTAAAGGAGACCCAGTACTTC.

The genes are TRBV29-1 and TRBJ1-2, with unresolved D. V was cut by 0 bases and J by 6 bases, with 11 bases left in between. The V gene's germline CDR1 is SQVTM and CDR2 ANQGSEA. The CDR3 spans 13 residues. CDR3: CSVEDRGGDGYTF. In nucleotides, the CDR3 is TGCAGCGTTGAAGATCGGGGTGGCGATGGCTACACCTTC.

This rearrangement joins TRBV12-3 or TRBV12-4 to TRBJ1-5, with D unclear. The ends were cut back, 2 bases at V and 2 bases at J, with 10 bases in the middle. This CDR3 region has 15 residues. As DNA, the CDR3 is TGTGCCAGCAGTTTATTGGATGGGGGCAATCAGCCCCAGCATTTT. This translates into CASSLLDGGNQPQHF.

This chain joins TRBV18 and TRBJ1-1, with TRBD1 as a possible D gene (5 bases). V lost 3 bases and J lost 7, with 24 bases in between. The CDR3 loop spans 17 amino acids. The germline gives CDR1 KGHSH, CDR2 LQKENI. This CDR3 reads CASSPKVQGPTRSEAFF. The CDR3 coding sequence is TGTGCCAGCTCACCCAAAGTTCAGGGCCCGACAAGGAGTGAAGCTTTCTTT.

CDR3 in DNA: TGTGCCAGCAGTCCCTGGACAGGGGGGCGGTTTGGTACCTACGAGCAGTACTTC. Translated, it gives CASSPWTGGRFGTYEQYF. The rearrangement uses TRBV12-3 or TRBV12-4 and TRBJ2-7; 10 nucleotides align to TRBD1. Losses at the gene ends were 5 bases for V and 2 bases for J; bases not matched to a gene: 15. The CDR3 spans 18 residues.

V usage is TRBV3-1 and J usage is TRBJ2-2, with D possibly TRBD2 on 6 matching bases. Germline-derived CDR1 and CDR2 are LGHDT and YNNKEL (reference sequence). This CDR3 is 15 amino acids long. V lost 6 bases to trimming and J lost 4 bases, with 15 bases between them. The CDR3 DNA sequence: TGTGCCAGCAGTAGGACCCTCGGGAGCACCGGGGAGCTGTTTTTT. Amino acids: CASSRTLGSTGELFF.

This chain joins TRBV7-3 and TRBJ2-7; D gene unclear. V was trimmed by 2 bases and J by 1 base, leaving 12 bases between them. CDR1 and CDR2 (germline): SGHTA, FQGTGA. CDR3 length equals 15 residues. The CDR3 DNA is TGTGCCAGCAGCTTACAGAAGGGTGGTTCCTACGAGCAGTACTTC. This translates into CASSLQKGGSYEQYF.

The chain joins TRBV29-1 to TRBJ2-5; 10 positions agree with TRBD1. The V gene's germline CDR1 is SQVTM and CDR2 ANQGSEA. Trimming at V came to 5 bases and at J to 3 bases, leaving 6 bases not matched to a gene. The CDR3 is 14 residues long. In DNA form, the CDR3 reads TGCAGCGTTACTGGGACAGGGGCGGAAGAGACCCAGTACTTC. Translated, it gives CSVTGTGAEETQYF.

In this sample, this clonotype turned up once. The chain's CDR3 is CASSPLSATNEKLFF. The CDR3 coding sequence is TGTGCCAGCTCACCTCTGAGTGCAACTAATGAAAAACTGTTTTTT. The V gene is TRBV18, the J gene TRBJ1-4; D gene uncertain. The CDR3 has 15 amino acids. Germline CDR1 and CDR2: KGHSH and LQKENI. V dropped 3 bases and J dropped 0 bases, with 8 bases sitting between them. Full variable domain (outside the CDR3, taken from reference TRBV18 and TRBJ1-4): NAGVMQNPRHLVRRRGQEARLRCSPMKGHSHVYWYRQLPEEGLKFMVYLQKENIIDESGMPKERFSAEFPKEGPSILRIQQVVRGDSAAYFCASSPLSATNEKLFFGSGTQLSVL.

V usage is TRBV20-1 and J usage is TRBJ2-1; possibly TRBD2 for D (5 bases). Trimming took off 0 bases at V and 12 bases at J, with 18 bases between the two ends. Germline assignment: CDR1 DFQATT and CDR2 SNEGSKA (reference sequence). The CDR3 length is 14 residues. CDR3 nucleotide sequence: TGCAGTGCTAGAGAAGGACGGGGAACAATGTTGCAGTTCTTC. Its translation is CSAREGRGTMLQFF.

V usage is TRBV9 and J usage is TRBJ1-3, with D unclear. The CDR3 covers 16 residues. Trimming cost V 3 bases and J 8 bases, with 21 bases left between them. Germline V lookup: CDR1 SGDLS, CDR2 YYNGEE. Written as DNA, the CDR3 is TGTGCCAGCAGCGCCGACCTGACTAGCGGGGTAGACACCATATATTTT. Translated: CASSADLTSGVDTIYF.

The chain couples TRBV6-2 or TRBV6-3 to TRBJ1-5, with TRBD1 matching 9 bases. Germline V gene sequence: CDR1 MNHEY, CDR2 SVGEGT. Trimming at V came to 8 bases and at J to 5 bases, leaving 10 bases not matched to a gene. The CDR3 contains 15 residues. CDR3 bases: TGTGCCAGCCTCCCTGGGGACAGGGAAGATCAGCCCCAGCATTTT. Translation gives CASLPGDREDQPQHF.

CDR3: CASSQVGQAGSPLHF. CDR3 in DNA: TGTGCCAGCAGCCAAGTCGGACAGGCCGGGTCACCCCTCCACTTT. This chain joins TRBV14 and TRBJ1-6, with 7 bases that match TRBD1. The V and J ends lost 1 base and 10 bases, in that order; junction bases with no gene match: 7. There are 15 residues in the CDR3. Looked up from germline, CDR1 is SGHDN and CDR2 is FVKESK.